This T cell receptor (beta chain) was observed in a study of CD8 T cells in ankylosing spondylitis. This clonotype appeared a few times. Its antigen remains unidentified. This CDR3 region has 12 residues. V was clipped by 7 bases and J by 5 bases; unmatched bases: 2. Germline CDR1 is MNHNY and CDR2 is SVGAGI (reference sequence). Using its own MiXCR run on the 5' RACE reads, TCRdb lists one record per CDR3 protein. The profile shows roughly 250,000 distinct CDR3 sequences, 8% to 9.5% of them singletons. General study points: Within matched ankylosing spondylitis synovial fluid, disease-linked clones were reportedly significantly enriched. Both synovial fluid and blood in reactive arthritis had previously been reported to carry some motif variants.

The specimen sequenced was blood, either unsorted or a sorted T cell fraction (not recorded which). The TCR sequence derives from a male donor with ankylosing spondylitis or in good health (not recorded which). The rearrangement links TRBV6-6 to TRBJ1-1; 9 bases align to TRBD1. The CDR3: CASMTGGTEAFF. CDR3 nucleotide sequence: TGTGCCAGCATGACAGGGGGTACTGAAGCTTTCTTT.